The 25 T cell receptor beta chains in this list originate from one sample, sequenced in a study of shared clonotypes between healthy human individuals. Cells designated naive CD8 were CD45RO-negative and were positively selected for CCR7, with terminally differentiated effector memory CD45RA+ cells excluded. Clones were read by immunoSEQ multiplex PCR, and TCRdb kept only the in-frame ones, dropping some. The sample gives around 2,000,000 clones, less than 95% of which show up once; around 1% is in the top ten. Source material: naive CD8+ T cells sorted from blood. The source of these receptors is a man aged 18 to 30 in good health.

J is TRBJ2-7 and V is TRBV19, with TRBD2 matching 7 bases. Germline V gene lookup returns CDR1 LNHDA and CDR2 SQIVND (reference sequence). This CDR3 has 15 residues. The V and J ends lost 1 base and 3 bases, in that order; junction bases with no gene match: 6. CDR3 in DNA: TGTGCCAGTAGTATAGTGACGGGAGGCGTCTACGAGCAGTACTTC. This sequence encodes CASSIVTGGVYEQYF.

The J gene is TRBJ2-7, the V gene TRBV2; 8 bases are shared with TRBD1. In germline, CDR1 is SNHLY, CDR2 FYNNEI. The length of the CDR3 is 15 residues. After removal of 0 bases from V and 5 bases from J, the junction contained 6 bases not matched to a gene. CDR3 sequence reads: CASSEAGQGAHEQYF. CDR3 sequence (DNA): TGTGCCAGCAGTGAAGCAGGGCAGGGGGCCCACGAGCAGTACTTC.

The chain links TRBV4-1 to TRBJ2-5; TRBD2 aligns across 8 bases. The germline V gene has CDR1 MGHRA and CDR2 YSYEKL. Unmatched junction bases numbered 3, after V lost 2 bases and J lost 4 bases. The CDR3 is made up of 14 amino acids. The CDR3 here is CASSQRGGLETQYF. The DNA for the CDR3 is TGCGCCAGCAGCCAACGGGGGGGCCTAGAGACCCAGTACTTC.

The J gene is TRBJ2-7, the V gene TRBV4-1, with D perhaps TRBD2 (6 bases). Trimming shortened V by 3 bases and J by 2 bases, and 14 bases separated the two germline ends. Germline CDR1 reads MGHRA; CDR2 reads YSYEKL. This CDR3 has 15 amino acids. The DNA for the CDR3 is TGCGCCAGCAGCCATGCTTCCGGAGGGCCCTACGAGCAGTACTTC. It is translated as CASSHASGGPYEQYF.

The chain uses TRBV10-3 and TRBJ2-2; TRBD2 agrees at 7 bases. The CDR3 runs to 16 residues. J lost 1 base, V lost 2 bases, and 4 bases had no gene match. Germline CDR1 ENHRY, CDR2 SYGVKD. CDR3 amino acids: CAISEPLAENTGELFF. The CDR3 bases are TGTGCCATCAGTGAGCCCCTAGCGGAGAACACCGGGGAGCTGTTTTTT.

J is TRBJ2-7 and V is TRBV27; 10 bases are a match to TRBD1. CDR3 length: 16 residues. Germline V gives CDR1 MNHEY, CDR2 SMNVEV (reference sequence). V lost 0 bases and J lost 7; bases outside the gene matches: 9. As DNA, the CDR3 is TGTGCCAGCAGTTTATCGGGACAGGGGATCGTACAGGAGCAGTACTTC. Translated: CASSLSGQGIVQEQYF.

The J gene is TRBJ1-2, the V gene TRBV7-9; TRBD1 might be the D (5 bases). V lost 5 bases and J 8 bases, leaving 18 bases between the germline ends. The CDR3 sequence is 14 residues long. Germline CDR1 reads SEHNR; CDR2 reads FQNEAQ (reference sequence). DNA of the CDR3: TGTGCCAGCAGCGCCCCCCGGGGTGAGGGGGGCTACACCTTC. Amino acid sequence: CASSAPRGEGGYTF.

The chain carries TRBV13 and TRBJ2-7; D tentatively fits TRBD1 or TRBD2 (5 bases each). The ends were cut back, 0 bases at V and 0 bases at J, with 9 bases in the middle. Germline V gene lookup returns CDR1 PRHDT and CDR2 FYEKMQ (reference sequence). CDR3 length: 15 residues. The CDR3 sequence: CASSLGGDLSYEQYF. For the CDR3, the DNA is TGTGCCAGCAGCTTAGGGGGGGACCTCTCCTACGAGCAGTACTTC.

The V and J genes are TRBV9 and TRBJ2-1, with D unresolved. The CDR3 length is 14 residues. Looked up from germline, CDR1 is SGDLS and CDR2 is YYNGEE. The V end was cut by 0 bases, the J end by 4 bases, with 8 bases between. CDR3 coding DNA: TGTGCCAGCAGCGTAGTTTCTACATACAATGAGCAGTTCTTC. This codes for CASSVVSTYNEQFF.

The chain uses TRBV5-1 and TRBJ1-4; D not certain. The CDR3 contains 14 residues. V was pared by 0 bases and J by 6 bases, with 9 bases between. Germline V lookup: CDR1 SGHRS, CDR2 YFSETQ. Written as DNA, the CDR3 is TGCGCCAGCAGCTTGGGGGCAGGAGATGAAAAACTGTTTTTT. It is translated as CASSLGAGDEKLFF. Based on the CDR3 plus reference TRBV5-1 and TRBJ1-4, the full variable domain is KAGVTQTPRYLIKTRGQQVTLSCSPISGHRSVSWYQQTPGQGLQFLFEYFSETQRNKGNFPGRFSGRQFSNSRSEMNVSTLELGDSALYLCASSLGAGDEKLFFGSGTQLSVL.

The chain joins TRBV13 to TRBJ2-1; TRBD2 agrees at 10 bases. The CDR3 is 12 amino acids. The V segment lost 5 bases and the J segment 10 bases; nucleotides outside the gene matches: 2. Germline CDR1 PRHDT, CDR2 FYEKMQ (reference sequence). CDR3 coding DNA: TGTGCCAGCAGCACGGGACTAGCGGAGCAGTTCTTC. Translating gives CASSTGLAEQFF.

This clone was seen a single time. V is TRBV5-8 and J is TRBJ1-3; D possibly corresponds to TRBD1 (6 bases). Trimming cost V 0 bases and J 3 bases, with 10 bases left between them. The length of the CDR3 is 15 residues. Per germline, CDR1 SGHTS and CDR2 YDEGEE. CDR3 protein: CASSLDIRGGNTIYF. The CDR3 DNA follows: TGTGCCAGCAGCTTGGATATCAGGGGTGGAAACACCATATATTTT.

The chain is built from TRBV7-3 and TRBJ2-1; 8 bases match TRBD2. With 7 bases clipped from V and 4 bases from J, the junction kept 15 bases outside the gene matches. Germline V gene sequence: CDR1 SGHTA, CDR2 FQGTGA. The CDR3 totals 17 residues. This chain's CDR3 is CASTEIQGTRFYNEQFF. The CDR3 nucleotides are TGTGCCAGCACCGAAATACAAGGGACTAGGTTTTACAATGAGCAGTTCTTC.

This clone was recorded once. The rearrangement links TRBV9 to TRBJ1-2; D unclear. The V gene's germline CDR1 is SGDLS and CDR2 YYNGEE. This CDR3 has 12 residues. V gave up 4 bases and J gave up 7 bases, with 11 bases separating them. CDR3 in amino acids: CASSSTEVGYTF. The CDR3 nucleotides are TGTGCCAGCAGCTCGACCGAAGTTGGCTACACCTTC.

This sequence joins TRBV5-5 and TRBJ1-4; 9 bases map to TRBD1. The CDR3 extends over 18 amino acids. Per the germline V gene, CDR1 is SGHKS and CDR2 is YYEKEE (reference sequence). V lost 4 bases, J lost 0 bases, and 10 bases stayed unmatched. The CDR3 sequence is CASSPGTGYPATNEKLFF. For the CDR3, the DNA is TGTGCCAGCAGCCCGGGGACAGGGTATCCTGCAACTAATGAAAAACTGTTTTTT.

Of note for this clone: No conserved phenylalanine or tryptophan ends this CDR3, so it is likely a read error. V usage is TRBV5-1 and J usage is TRBJ2-7; 8 bases map to TRBD1. CDR3 length: 13 amino acids. V gave up 1 base and J gave up 5 bases; unmatched junction bases: 2. In germline, CDR1 is SGHRS, CDR2 YFSETQ. The CDR3 protein is CASSLTGGHEQYL. The CDR3 nucleotides are TGCGCCAGCAGCTTGACAGGGGGGCACGAGCAGTACCTC.

The chain employs TRBV30 and TRBJ2-2; D is unclear. V was clipped by 2 bases and J by 4 bases, with 8 bases between them. Germline lookup yields CDR1 GTSNPN and CDR2 SVGIG (reference sequence). The CDR3 loop spans 13 amino acids. The CDR3 sequence: CAWSNSFTGELFF. The CDR3 DNA sequence: TGTGCCTGGAGTAACTCGTTCACCGGGGAGCTGTTTTTT. Complete variable domain (other parts from reference TRBV30 and TRBJ2-2): SQTIHQWPATLVQPVGSPLSLECTVEGTSNPNLYWYRQAAGRGLQLLFYSVGIGQISSEVPQNLSASRPQDRQFILSSKKLLLSDSGFYLCAWSNSFTGELFFGEGSRLTVL.

This clone was picked up one time. The V gene is TRBV9, the J gene TRBJ2-2; D call uncertain. The CDR3 consists of 14 residues. V lost 0 bases and J lost 4, with 7 bases in between. Germline values: CDR1 SGDLS, CDR2 YYNGEE. The CDR3 loop reads CASSVGSVTGELFF. DNA of the CDR3: TGTGCCAGCAGCGTAGGCTCCGTCACCGGGGAGCTGTTTTTT.

The DNA of the CDR3 is TGCAGCGACAGTGGAGACTTTGGGCTTAGAGGCTACACCTTC. It codes for CSDSGDFGLRGYTF. The V and J genes are TRBV29-1 and TRBJ1-2, with D uncertain. The V end lost 7 bases, the J end lost 8 bases, and 23 bases lay between the germline ends. Germline V gives CDR1 SQVTM, CDR2 ANQGSEA. The CDR3 totals 14 residues.

The rearrangement joins TRBV19 to TRBJ2-6; 9 nucleotides line up with TRBD1. The CDR3 totals 14 residues. J was trimmed by 1 base and V by 9 bases; bases with no gene match: 1. CDR1 LNHDA and CDR2 SQIVND come from the germline V gene (reference sequence). The CDR3 reads CARTGGSGANVLTF. As DNA, the CDR3 is TGTGCCAGGACAGGGGGGTCTGGGGCCAACGTCCTGACTTTC. Drawing the rest from reference TRBV19 and TRBJ2-6, the complete variable domain is DGGITQSPKYLFRKEGQNVTLSCEQNLNHDAMYWYRQDPGQGLRLIYYSQIVNDFQKGDIAEGYSVSREKKESFPLTVTSAQKNPTAFYLCARTGGSGANVLTFGAGSRLTVL.

This clone has only a few counts. Other nucleotide sequences from this sample produce the same CDR3. The genes are TRBV27 and TRBJ2-7; D perhaps matches TRBD2 (7 bases). The CDR3 is 13 amino acids. Germline CDR1 and CDR2: MNHEY and SMNVEV (reference sequence). V shed 4 bases and J shed 3 bases, with 10 bases lying between them. CDR3 region: CASSYRGGYEQYF. The CDR3 DNA sequence: TGTGCCAGCAGTTATAGGGGGGGCTACGAGCAGTACTTC.

The chain uses TRBV28 and TRBJ2-2, with 10 bases that match TRBD2. V dropped 5 bases and J dropped 6; count of bases not matched to a gene: 6. The CDR3 consists of 15 residues. Germline CDR1 reads MDHEN; CDR2 reads SYDVKM. CDR3: CASSERGGPAGELFF. The CDR3 DNA follows: TGTGCCAGCAGTGAGCGGGGGGGCCCCGCCGGGGAGCTGTTTTTT.

The V call is TRBV27, the J call TRBJ2-5; TRBD2 aligns across 12 bases. CDR3 length: 17 amino acids. The V and J ends lost 2 bases and 3 bases, in that order; junction bases with no gene match: 7. Germline V gene sequence: CDR1 MNHEY, CDR2 SMNVEV (reference sequence). DNA of the CDR3: TGTGCCAGCAGTTTAATGACTAGCGGGGGAGCTAAAGAGACCCAGTACTTC. Encoded protein: CASSLMTSGGAKETQYF.

V and J are TRBV7-3 and TRBJ2-1; no reliable D call. Germline lookup yields CDR1 SGHTA and CDR2 FQGTGA. V lost 3 bases to trimming and J lost 4 bases, with 16 bases between them. CDR3 length: 16 residues. The CDR3 DNA is TGTGCCAGCAGCTTCGAAGGCCCAATCGGGTACAATGAGCAGTTCTTC. Encoded protein: CASSFEGPIGYNEQFF. Combining the CDR3 with reference TRBV7-3 and TRBJ2-1 gives the whole variable domain GAGVSQTPSNKVTEKGKYVELRCDPISGHTALYWYRQSLGQGPEFLIYFQGTGAADDSGLPNDRFFAVRPEGSVSTLKIQRTERGDSAVYLCASSFEGPIGYNEQFFGPGTRLTVL.

The chain combines TRBV7-3 with TRBJ2-1; 11 bases are shared with TRBD2. V gave up 2 bases and J gave up 8 bases; unmatched junction bases: 11. The CDR3 consists of 17 residues. Germline V lookup: CDR1 SGHTA, CDR2 FQGTGA. The CDR3 nucleotides are TGTGCCAGCAGCTTACCCATAGCGGGGGGGAGATTCGATGAGCAGTTCTTC. This encodes CASSLPIAGGRFDEQFF. Filled out from reference TRBV7-3 and TRBJ2-1, the complete variable domain reads GAGVSQTPSNKVTEKGKYVELRCDPISGHTALYWYRQSLGQGPEFLIYFQGTGAADDSGLPNDRFFAVRPEGSVSTLKIQRTERGDSAVYLCASSLPIAGGRFDEQFFGPGTRLTVL.